This TCR beta chain was recorded in a study of blood T cell repertoires in COVID-19. Study-level background: Sites in the United States, Italy and Spain provided acute and convalescent COVID-19 samples. From T cells, B-cell-depleted T cells, or PBMCs came the material, which was cDNA or gDNA.

Produced via immunoSEQ multiplex PCR; TCRdb's table is partial and in-frame only. This table holds 230,000 or so clones, 88% found once. Germline V gene sequence: CDR1 MDHEN, CDR2 SYDVKM. V was pared by 4 bases and J by 2 bases, with 6 bases between. This CDR3 contains 13 residues. V usage is TRBV28 and J usage is TRBJ2-1; D unclear. This TCR was sampled from a woman aged 50 to 60 with acute COVID-19. Sequencing was done on a sample of PBMCs or T cells enriched from blood (not recorded which). The CDR3 DNA sequence: TGTGCCAGCAGTTCTCAGACCTACAATGAGCAGTTCTTC. Translating gives CASSSQTYNEQFF.